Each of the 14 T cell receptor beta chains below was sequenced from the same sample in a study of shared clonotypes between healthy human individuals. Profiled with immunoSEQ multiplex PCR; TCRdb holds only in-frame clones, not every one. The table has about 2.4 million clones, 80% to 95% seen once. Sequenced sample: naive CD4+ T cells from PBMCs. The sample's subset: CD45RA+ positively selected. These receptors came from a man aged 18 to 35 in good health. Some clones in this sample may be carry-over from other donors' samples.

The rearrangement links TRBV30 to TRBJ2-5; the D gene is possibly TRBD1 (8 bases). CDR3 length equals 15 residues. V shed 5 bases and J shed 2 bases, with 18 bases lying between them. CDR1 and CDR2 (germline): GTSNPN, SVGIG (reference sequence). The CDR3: CAWDQTGGGQETQYF. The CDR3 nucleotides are TGTGCCTGGGACCAAACAGGGGGAGGGCAAGAGACCCAGTACTTC.

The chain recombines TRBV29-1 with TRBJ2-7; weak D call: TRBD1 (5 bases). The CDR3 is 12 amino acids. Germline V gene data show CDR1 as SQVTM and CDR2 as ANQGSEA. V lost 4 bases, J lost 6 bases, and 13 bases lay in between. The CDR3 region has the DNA TGCAGCGTTGGGGGCTGGCAGGTCGAGCAGTACTTC. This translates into CSVGGWQVEQYF.

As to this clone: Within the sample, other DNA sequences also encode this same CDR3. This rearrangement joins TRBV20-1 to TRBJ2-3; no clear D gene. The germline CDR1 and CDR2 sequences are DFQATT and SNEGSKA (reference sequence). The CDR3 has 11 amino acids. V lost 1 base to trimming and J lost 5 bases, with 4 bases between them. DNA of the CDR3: TGCAGTGCTAGAGCCAGAGATACGCAGTATTTT. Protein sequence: CSARARDTQYF.

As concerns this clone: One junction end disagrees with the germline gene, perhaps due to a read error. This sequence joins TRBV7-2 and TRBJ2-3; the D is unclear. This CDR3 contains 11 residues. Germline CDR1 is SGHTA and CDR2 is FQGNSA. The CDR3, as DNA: TGTGCCAGCAGCTTAGGGGATATGCAGTATTTT. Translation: CASSLGDMQYF.

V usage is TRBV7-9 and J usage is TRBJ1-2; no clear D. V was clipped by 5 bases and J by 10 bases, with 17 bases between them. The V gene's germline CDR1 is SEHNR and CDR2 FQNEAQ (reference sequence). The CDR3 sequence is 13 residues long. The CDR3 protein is CASSVYTDGSYTF. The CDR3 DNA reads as TGTGCCAGCAGCGTTTACACAGACGGCTCCTACACCTTC.

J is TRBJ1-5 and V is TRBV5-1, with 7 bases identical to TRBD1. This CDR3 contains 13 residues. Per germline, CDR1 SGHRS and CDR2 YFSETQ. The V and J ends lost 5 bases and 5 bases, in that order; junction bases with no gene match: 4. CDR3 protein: CASRRDRDQPQHF. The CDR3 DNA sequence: TGCGCCAGCAGGCGAGACAGGGATCAGCCCCAGCATTTT.

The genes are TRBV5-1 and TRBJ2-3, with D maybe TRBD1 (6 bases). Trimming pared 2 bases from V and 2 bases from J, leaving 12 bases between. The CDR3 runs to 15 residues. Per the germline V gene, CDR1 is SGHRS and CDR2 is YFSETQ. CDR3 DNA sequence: TGCGCCAGCAGCTTAGGACAGCCTAACACAGATACGCAGTATTTT. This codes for CASSLGQPNTDTQYF.

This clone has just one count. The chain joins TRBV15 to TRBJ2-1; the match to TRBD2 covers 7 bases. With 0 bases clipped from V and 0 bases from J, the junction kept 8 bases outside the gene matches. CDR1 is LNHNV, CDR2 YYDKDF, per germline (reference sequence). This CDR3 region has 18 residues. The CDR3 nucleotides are TGTGCCACCAGCAGAGATATTCGGCCTAGCGGCTCCTACAATGAGCAGTTCTTC. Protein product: CATSRDIRPSGSYNEQFF. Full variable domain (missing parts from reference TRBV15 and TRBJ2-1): DAMVIQNPRYQVTQFGKPVTLSCSQTLNHNVMYWYQQKSSQAPKLLFHYYDKDFNNEADTPDNFQSRRPNTSFCFLDIRSPGLGDTAMYLCATSRDIRPSGSYNEQFFGPGTRLTVL.

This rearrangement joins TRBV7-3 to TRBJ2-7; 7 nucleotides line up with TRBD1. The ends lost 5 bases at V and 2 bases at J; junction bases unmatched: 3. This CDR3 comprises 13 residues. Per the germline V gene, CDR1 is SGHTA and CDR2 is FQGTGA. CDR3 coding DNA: TGTGCCAGCAGCCGGGGACAGCCCTACGAGCAGTACTTC. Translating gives CASSRGQPYEQYF.

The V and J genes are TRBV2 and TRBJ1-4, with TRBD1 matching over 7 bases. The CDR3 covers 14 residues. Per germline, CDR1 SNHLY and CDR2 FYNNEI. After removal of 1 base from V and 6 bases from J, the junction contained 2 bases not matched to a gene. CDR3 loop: CASSEGQGDEKLFF. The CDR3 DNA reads TGTGCCAGCAGTGAAGGACAGGGCGATGAAAAACTGTTTTTT.

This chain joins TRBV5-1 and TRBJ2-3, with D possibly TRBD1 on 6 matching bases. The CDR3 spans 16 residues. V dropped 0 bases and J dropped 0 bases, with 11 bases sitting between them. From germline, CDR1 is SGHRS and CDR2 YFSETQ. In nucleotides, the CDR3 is TGCGCCAGCAGCTTGGAAGGGGGAGTTAGCACAGATACGCAGTATTTT. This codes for CASSLEGGVSTDTQYF.

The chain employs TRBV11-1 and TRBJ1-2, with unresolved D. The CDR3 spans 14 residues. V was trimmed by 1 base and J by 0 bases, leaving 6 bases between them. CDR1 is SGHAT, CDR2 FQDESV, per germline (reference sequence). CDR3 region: CASSLDRANYGYTF. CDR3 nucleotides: TGTGCCAGCAGCTTAGACCGCGCTAACTATGGCTACACCTTC.

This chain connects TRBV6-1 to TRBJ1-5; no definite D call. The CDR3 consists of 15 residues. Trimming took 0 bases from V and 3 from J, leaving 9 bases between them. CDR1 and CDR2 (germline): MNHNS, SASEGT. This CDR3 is CASSEAGQNNQPQHF. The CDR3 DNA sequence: TGTGCCAGCAGTGAAGCAGGGCAGAACAATCAGCCCCAGCATTTT.

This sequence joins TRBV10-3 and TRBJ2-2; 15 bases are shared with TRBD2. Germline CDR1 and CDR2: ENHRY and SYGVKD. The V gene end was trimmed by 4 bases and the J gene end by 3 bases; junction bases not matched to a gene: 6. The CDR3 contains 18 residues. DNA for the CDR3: TGTGCCATCAGTGGGGGACTAGCGGGAGGTTTGTACACCGGGGAGCTGTTTTTT. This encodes CAISGGLAGGLYTGELFF.